These 2 T cell receptor beta chains were all obtained from the same sample, sequenced in a study of cytomegalovirus exposure and HLA in healthy donors. Use of 60 Vbeta and 13 Jbeta primers characterized the PCR. Libraries were prepared by immunoSEQ multiplex PCR; TCRdb keeps only in-frame clonotypes and omits some of them. The sample has about 150,000 clones, 70% to 85% seen once. The sequencing input was PBMCs. The receptors stem from a woman aged 45-65 years in good health and CMV-seropositive.

V is TRBV5-1 and J is TRBJ2-5; D remains unclear. Germline V gives CDR1 SGHRS, CDR2 YFSETQ. This CDR3 contains 14 residues. Trimming removed 2 bases at V and 5 bases at J, with 13 bases between. CDR3 region: CASSFAVGEETQYF. Written as DNA, the CDR3 is TGCGCCAGCAGCTTCGCTGTAGGAGAGGAGACCCAGTACTTC.

The rearrangement joins TRBV5-1 to TRBJ1-4; no firm D call. Trimming took 0 bases from V and 4 from J, leaving 7 bases between them. The germline V gene encodes CDR1 SGHRS and CDR2 YFSETQ. The CDR3 is 14 amino acids. The DNA for the CDR3 is TGCGCCAGCAGCTTGGGCGGCTTTAATGAAAAACTGTTTTTT. Its protein product is CASSLGGFNEKLFF. Full variable domain (rest looked up from reference TRBV5-1 and TRBJ1-4): KAGVTQTPRYLIKTRGQQVTLSCSPISGHRSVSWYQQTPGQGLQFLFEYFSETQRNKGNFPGRFSGRQFSNSRSEMNVSTLELGDSALYLCASSLGGFNEKLFFGSGTQLSVL.